Reported below is one TCR beta chain. The sample belongs to a study of blood T cell repertoires in COVID-19. Clones were read by immunoSEQ multiplex PCR, and TCRdb kept only the in-frame ones, dropping some. The table records approximately 470,000 clones, approximately 90% of them present only once. V dropped 3 bases and J dropped 5; count of bases not matched to a gene: 7. Germline CDR1 and CDR2: SGHRS and YFSETQ. The CDR3 is made up of 15 amino acids. The TCR originated in a woman in her late teens or twenties who had recovered from COVID-19. This chain connects TRBV5-1 to TRBJ1-2; 10 bases align to TRBD1. Material: PBMCs or T cells enriched from blood (not recorded which). DNA of the CDR3: TGCGCCAGCAGCTCACAGACAGGGGGCGCGTATGGCTACACCTTC. Amino acids: CASSSQTGGAYGYTF.